Presented here are 19 T cell receptor beta chains from one specimen sequenced in a study of identical twins. TCRdb re-called the 5' RACE reads with MiXCR, one entry per CDR3 protein. The repertoire holds 1.5 million to 2 million distinct CDR3 sequences, with under 35% as singletons. Input material: cord blood. These receptors were taken from a newborn girl in good health.

This chain links TRBV3-1 with TRBJ2-7; 9 positions match TRBD1. From germline, CDR1 is LGHDT and CDR2 YNNKEL (reference sequence). The CDR3 length is 15 residues. The trim removed 6 bases at V and 3 bases at J, leaving 9 bases unmatched. The CDR3 bases are TGTGCCAGCAGACGTACAGGGGGCGCCGGCTACGAGCAGTACTTC. It yields the protein CASRRTGGAGYEQYF.

This clonotype was seen only a few times. The rearrangement uses TRBV20-1 and TRBJ2-1; 14 positions agree with TRBD2. Germline V gene lookup returns CDR1 DFQATT and CDR2 SNEGSKA (reference sequence). This CDR3 has 16 residues. Trimming removed 2 bases from V and 4 bases from J; junction bases left unmatched: 4. Written as DNA, the CDR3 is TGCAGTGCTAGACGGACTAGCGGGGGGCCTTACAATGAGCAGTTCTTC. The encoded protein is CSARRTSGGPYNEQFF.

This clonotype was observed a few times. The chain employs TRBV29-1 and TRBJ2-3; D is uncertain. The germline V gene encodes CDR1 SQVTM and CDR2 ANQGSEA. The CDR3 is 11 amino acids. The V gene lost 3 bases and the J gene lost 7 bases, with 8 bases spanning the gap. CDR3 loop: CSVEPVYTQYF. Written as DNA, the CDR3 is TGCAGCGTTGAGCCTGTGTATACGCAGTATTTT.

The chain has TRBV29-1 and TRBJ2-2, with D possibly TRBD2 on 6 matching bases. Germline V gene sequence: CDR1 SQVTM, CDR2 ANQGSEA. CDR3 length equals 13 residues. V was clipped by 4 bases and J by 7 bases, with 13 bases between them. CDR3 nucleotides: TGCAGCGTTGTTTGGGGAGGTGGCGGGGAGCTGTTTTTT. It is translated as CSVVWGGGGELFF.

The chain uses TRBV11-2 and TRBJ2-5; 10 nucleotides line up with TRBD2. This CDR3 spans 16 amino acids. The J segment lost 6 bases and the V segment lost 0 bases, leaving 7 bases of the junction unmatched. Germline V gene sequence: CDR1 SGHAT, CDR2 FQNNGV. The CDR3 protein is CASSLDRASGGQTQYF. The DNA for the CDR3 is TGTGCCAGCAGCTTAGATAGGGCTAGCGGGGGCCAGACCCAGTACTTC.

This clonotype turned up a few times. The CDR3 region has the DNA TGTGCCAGTGCCCCTAGCGGATCCTACGAGCAGTACTTC. It yields the protein CASAPSGSYEQYF. The gene calls are TRBV7-2 and TRBJ2-7, with 7 bases fitting TRBD2. This CDR3 is 13 amino acids long. Germline-derived CDR1 and CDR2 are SGHTA and FQGNSA. The ends lost 9 bases at V and 1 base at J; junction bases unmatched: 6.

The rearrangement links TRBV27 to TRBJ1-6, with 7 bases fitting TRBD1. Trimming cost V 6 bases and J 8 bases; bases outside gene matches: 7. The V gene's germline CDR1 is MNHEY and CDR2 SMNVEV (reference sequence). CDR3 length: 14 residues. The CDR3 protein is CASRIQGTYSPLHF. In DNA form, the CDR3 reads TGTGCCAGCAGGATACAGGGGACTTATTCACCCCTCCACTTT.

In this sample, this clonotype turned up many times. J is TRBJ2-7 and V is TRBV3-1; D gene uncertain. V lost 3 bases to trimming and J lost 2 bases, with 8 bases between them. Germline V gene lookup returns CDR1 LGHDT and CDR2 YNNKEL (reference sequence). The CDR3 extends over 13 amino acids. Here the CDR3 reads CASSHHATYEQYF. The DNA of the CDR3 is TGTGCCAGCAGCCATCACGCCACCTACGAGCAGTACTTC.

This clonotype is a singleton in its sample. The chain is built from TRBV28 and TRBJ2-1; a weak D match, TRBD1 (6 bases). In germline, CDR1 is MDHEN, CDR2 SYDVKM. V lost 9 bases, J lost 13 bases, and 25 bases lay in between. This CDR3 is 14 amino acids long. Written as DNA, the CDR3 is TGTGCCAGTTCACCGGGACAAAGTGGAGAGACCCAGTTCTTC. This gives the protein CASSPGQSGETQFF.

V is TRBV4-2 and J is TRBJ2-2, with 9 bases identical to TRBD1. The V gene's germline CDR1 is LGHNA and CDR2 YNFKEQ. The length of the CDR3 is 14 residues. Trimming cost V 4 bases and J 8 bases; bases outside gene matches: 5. The CDR3 loop is CASSRGTGKGELFF. CDR3 nucleotides: TGTGCCAGCAGCCGCGGGACAGGGAAAGGGGAGCTGTTTTTT.

Details on this clonotype: A read error may explain this, as a much larger clone is one base away. The V and J genes are TRBV12-3 or TRBV12-4 and TRBJ1-6, with a tentative D call TRBD1 (6 bases). This CDR3 is 15 amino acids long. V was clipped by 4 bases and J by 9 bases, with 16 bases between them. The CDR3 loop reads CASSSMGRGFSPLHF. DNA of the CDR3: TGTGCCAGCAGTTCAATGGGCAGGGGTTTTTCACCCCTCCACTTT.

This clonotype was seen only a few times. V is TRBV20-1 and J is TRBJ2-7; TRBD1 matches at 8 bases. Unmatched junction bases numbered 4, after V lost 1 base and J lost 2 bases. Looked up from germline, CDR1 is DFQATT and CDR2 is SNEGSKA (reference sequence). CDR3 length: 14 amino acids. The CDR3: CSARVGDRPYEQYF. Written as DNA, the CDR3 is TGCAGTGCTAGAGTGGGGGACAGGCCCTACGAGCAGTACTTC.

V and J are TRBV27 and TRBJ2-7, with D possibly called TRBD1 or TRBD2 (5 bases each). CDR3 length: 15 amino acids. V lost 4 bases and J 0 bases, leaving 13 bases between the germline ends. CDR1 is MNHEY, CDR2 SMNVEV, per germline (reference sequence). In nucleotides, the CDR3 is TGTGCCAGCAGTTCTATCCCAGGGAGCTCCTACGAGCAGTACTTC. Translating gives CASSSIPGSSYEQYF.

This clonotype has ten or more counts. CDR3 residues: CASSPAGKNIQYF. CDR3 coding DNA: TGTGCCAGCAGCCCCGCGGGCAAAAACATTCAGTACTTC. This chain connects TRBV2 to TRBJ2-4, with D perhaps matching TRBD2 (5 bases). The CDR3 totals 13 residues. Trimming left V 6 bases short and J 3 bases short, with 9 bases between. The germline V gene has CDR1 SNHLY and CDR2 FYNNEI.

The chain recombines TRBV11-1 with TRBJ2-5, with TRBD2 matching over 7 bases. Germline trimming cut 6 bases from V and 2 bases from J; bases unmatched to any gene: 27. The CDR3 contains 21 residues. Germline values: CDR1 SGHAT, CDR2 FQDESV (reference sequence). CDR3 sequence reads: CASRLVSKSVGGGWEQETQYF. The DNA of the CDR3 is TGTGCCAGCAGGCTCGTCTCGAAAAGTGTGGGCGGGGGTTGGGAACAAGAGACCCAGTACTTC.

This clonotype was picked up many times. The chain employs TRBV29-1 and TRBJ2-1; TRBD2 aligns across 12 bases. V shed 3 bases and J 2 bases; nucleotides not matched to a gene: 8. In germline, CDR1 is SQVTM, CDR2 ANQGSEA. The CDR3 has 17 amino acids. The CDR3 DNA is TGCAGCGTTGAGGGGTCTACTAGCGGGGGGCCCTACAATGAGCAGTTCTTC. Translating gives CSVEGSTSGGPYNEQFF.

There are a few counts of this clonotype. The chain joins TRBV9 to TRBJ1-1; D is uncertain. CDR1 is SGDLS and CDR2 is YYNGEE in the germline V gene. V lost 0 bases to trimming and J lost 2 bases, with 8 bases between them. The CDR3 contains 14 residues. CDR3: CASSVVVGNTEAFF. The CDR3 DNA reads as TGTGCCAGCAGCGTAGTGGTAGGCAACACTGAAGCTTTCTTT.

Regarding this clonotype: Just one base apart from a much larger clone, this may be a read error. The chain couples TRBV5-1 to TRBJ1-6, with TRBD1 matching 9 bases. Germline V gene lookup returns CDR1 SGHRS and CDR2 YFSETQ. This CDR3 region has 15 residues. CDR3 nucleotides: TGCGCCAGCAGCTTGGGGACAGGGGAGAATTCACCCCCCCACTTT. Its protein is CASSLGTGENSPPHF.

A remark on this clonotype: This CDR3 fails to terminate in the conserved phenylalanine or tryptophan, so it likely reflects a read error. J is TRBJ2-3 and V is TRBV20-1, with D tentatively TRBD2 (7 bases). Germline CDR1 is DFQATT and CDR2 is SNEGSKA (reference sequence). V was cut by 3 bases and J by 1 base, with 29 bases left in between. CDR3 size: 20 residues. The CDR3 sequence is CSARPYPIGREGVGTDTQYL. The CDR3 DNA follows: TGCAGTGCTAGGCCATACCCCATAGGCAGGGAGGGGGTCGGCACAGATACGCAGTATTTG.